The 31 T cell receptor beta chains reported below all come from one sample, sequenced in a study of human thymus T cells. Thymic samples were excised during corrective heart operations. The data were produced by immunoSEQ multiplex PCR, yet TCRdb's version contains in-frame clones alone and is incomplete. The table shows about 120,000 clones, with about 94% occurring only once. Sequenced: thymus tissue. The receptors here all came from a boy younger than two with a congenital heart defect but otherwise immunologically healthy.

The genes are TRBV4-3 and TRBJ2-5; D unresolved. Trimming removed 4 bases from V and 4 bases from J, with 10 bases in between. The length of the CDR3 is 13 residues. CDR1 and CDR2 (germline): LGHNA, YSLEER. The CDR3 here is CASSPSLTETQYF. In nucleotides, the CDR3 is TGCGCCAGCAGCCCTTCTTTAACAGAGACCCAGTACTTC.

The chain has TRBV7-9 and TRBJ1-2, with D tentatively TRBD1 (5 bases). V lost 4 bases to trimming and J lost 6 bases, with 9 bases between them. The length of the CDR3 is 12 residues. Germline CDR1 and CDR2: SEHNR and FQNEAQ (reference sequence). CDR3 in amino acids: CASSSPGHGYTF. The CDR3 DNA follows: TGTGCCAGCAGCTCGCCAGGGCATGGCTACACCTTC. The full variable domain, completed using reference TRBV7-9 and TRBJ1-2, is DTGVSQNPRHKITKRGQNVTFRCDPISEHNRLYWYRQTLGQGPEFLTYFQNEAQLEKSRLLSDRFSAERPKGSFSTLEIQRTEQGDSAMYLCASSSPGHGYTFGSGTRLTVV.

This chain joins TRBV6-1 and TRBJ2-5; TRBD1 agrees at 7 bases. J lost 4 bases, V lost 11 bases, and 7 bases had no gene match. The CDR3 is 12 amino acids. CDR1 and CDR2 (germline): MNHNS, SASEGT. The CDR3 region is CAVSAGGETQYF. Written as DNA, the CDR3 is TGTGCCGTCTCGGCAGGGGGAGAGACCCAGTACTTC.

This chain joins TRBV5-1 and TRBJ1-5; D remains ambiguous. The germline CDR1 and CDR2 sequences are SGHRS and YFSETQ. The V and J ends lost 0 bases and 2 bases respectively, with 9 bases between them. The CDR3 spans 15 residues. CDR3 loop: CASSLEGRGNQPQHF. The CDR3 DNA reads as TGCGCCAGCAGCTTGGAGGGTAGGGGCAATCAGCCCCAGCATTTT. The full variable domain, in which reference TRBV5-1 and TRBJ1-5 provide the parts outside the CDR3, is KAGVTQTPRYLIKTRGQQVTLSCSPISGHRSVSWYQQTPGQGLQFLFEYFSETQRNKGNFPGRFSGRQFSNSRSEMNVSTLELGDSALYLCASSLEGRGNQPQHFGDGTRLSIL.

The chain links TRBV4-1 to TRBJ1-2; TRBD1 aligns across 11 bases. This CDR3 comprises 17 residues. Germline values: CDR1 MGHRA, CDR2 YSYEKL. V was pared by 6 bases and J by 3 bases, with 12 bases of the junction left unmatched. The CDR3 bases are TGCGCCAGCAGTAGAGGACAGGGGGCGGAGAATGACTATGGCTACACCTTC. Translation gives CASSRGQGAENDYGYTF.

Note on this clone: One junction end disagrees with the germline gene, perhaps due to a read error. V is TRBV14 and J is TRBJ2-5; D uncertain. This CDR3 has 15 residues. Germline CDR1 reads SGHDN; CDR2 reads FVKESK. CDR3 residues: CASSQAPLLFSPTDF. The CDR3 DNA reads TGTGCCAGCAGCCAAGCCCCCCTCCTCTTTAGTCCCACCGACTTC.

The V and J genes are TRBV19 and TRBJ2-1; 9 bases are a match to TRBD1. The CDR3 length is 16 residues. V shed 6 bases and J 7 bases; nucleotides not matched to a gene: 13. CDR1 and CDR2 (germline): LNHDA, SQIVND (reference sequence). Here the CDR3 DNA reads TGTGCCAGTAGAAATACCGGGGGACAGGGTGTGAATGAGCAGTTCTTC. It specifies CASRNTGGQGVNEQFF.

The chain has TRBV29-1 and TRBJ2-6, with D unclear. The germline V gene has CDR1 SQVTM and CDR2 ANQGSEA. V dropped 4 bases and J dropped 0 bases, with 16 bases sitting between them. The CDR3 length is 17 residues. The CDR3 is CSVVSNLSLSGANVLTF. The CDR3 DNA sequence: TGCAGCGTTGTCAGTAATCTCTCTCTCTCTGGGGCCAACGTCCTGACTTTC.

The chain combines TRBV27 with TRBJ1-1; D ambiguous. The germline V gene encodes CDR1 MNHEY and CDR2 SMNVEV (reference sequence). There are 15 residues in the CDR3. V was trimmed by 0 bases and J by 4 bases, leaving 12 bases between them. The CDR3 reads CASSLSLVGRTEAFF. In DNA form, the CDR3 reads TGTGCCAGCAGTTTATCCCTAGTCGGGCGCACTGAAGCTTTCTTT.

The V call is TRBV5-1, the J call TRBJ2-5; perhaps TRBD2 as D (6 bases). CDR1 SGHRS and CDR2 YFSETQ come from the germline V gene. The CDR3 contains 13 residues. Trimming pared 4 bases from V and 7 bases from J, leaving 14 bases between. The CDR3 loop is CASSPGDGGTQYF. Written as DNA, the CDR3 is TGCGCCAGCAGCCCCGGGGACGGGGGGACCCAGTACTTC.

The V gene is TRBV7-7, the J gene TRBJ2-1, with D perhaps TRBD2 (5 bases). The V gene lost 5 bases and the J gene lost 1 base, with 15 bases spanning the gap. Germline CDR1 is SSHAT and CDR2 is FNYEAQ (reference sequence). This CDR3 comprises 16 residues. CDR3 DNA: TGTGCCAGCAGCCCCTTGACTAACCTGTCCTACAATGAGCAGTTCTTC. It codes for CASSPLTNLSYNEQFF.

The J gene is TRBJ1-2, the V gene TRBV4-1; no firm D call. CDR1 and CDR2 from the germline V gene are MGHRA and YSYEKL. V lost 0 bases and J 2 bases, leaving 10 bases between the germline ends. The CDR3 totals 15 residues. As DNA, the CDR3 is TGCGCCAGCAGCCAAGATCATCCGGAGAACTATGGCTACACCTTC. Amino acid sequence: CASSQDHPENYGYTF.

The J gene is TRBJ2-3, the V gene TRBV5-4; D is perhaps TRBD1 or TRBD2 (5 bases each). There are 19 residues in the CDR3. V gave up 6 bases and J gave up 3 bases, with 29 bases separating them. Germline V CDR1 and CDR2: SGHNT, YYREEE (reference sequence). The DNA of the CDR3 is TGTGCCAGCACCAATATTAACCTGAAAGGGACCCTTGGGACAGATACGCAGTATTTT. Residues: CASTNINLKGTLGTDTQYF.

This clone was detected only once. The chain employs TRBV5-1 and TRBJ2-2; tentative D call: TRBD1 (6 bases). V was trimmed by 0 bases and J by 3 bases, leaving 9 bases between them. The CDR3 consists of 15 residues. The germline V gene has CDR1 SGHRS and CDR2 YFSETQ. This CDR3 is CASSLGGQHTGELFF. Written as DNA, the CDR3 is TGCGCCAGCAGCTTGGGGGGACAACACACCGGGGAGCTGTTTTTT.

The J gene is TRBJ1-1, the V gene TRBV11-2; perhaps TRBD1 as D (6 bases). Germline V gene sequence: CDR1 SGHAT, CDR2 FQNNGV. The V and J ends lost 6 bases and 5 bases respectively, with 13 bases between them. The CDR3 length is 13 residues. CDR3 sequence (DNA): TGTGCCAGCAGTCCAGGGGTGTGGACTGAAGCTTTCTTT. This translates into CASSPGVWTEAFF.

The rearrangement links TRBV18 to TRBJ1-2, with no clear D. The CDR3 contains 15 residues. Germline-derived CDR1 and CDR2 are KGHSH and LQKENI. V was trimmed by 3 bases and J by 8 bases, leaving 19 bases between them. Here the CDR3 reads CASSPLGGPSSGYTF. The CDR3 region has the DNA TGTGCCAGCTCACCCCTGGGCGGACCATCGTCCGGCTACACCTTC.

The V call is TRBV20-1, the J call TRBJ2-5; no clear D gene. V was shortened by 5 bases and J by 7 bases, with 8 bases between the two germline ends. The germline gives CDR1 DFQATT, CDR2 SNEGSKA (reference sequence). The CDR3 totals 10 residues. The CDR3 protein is CSAGAGTQYF. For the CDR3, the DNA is TGCAGTGCTGGAGCCGGGACCCAGTACTTC.

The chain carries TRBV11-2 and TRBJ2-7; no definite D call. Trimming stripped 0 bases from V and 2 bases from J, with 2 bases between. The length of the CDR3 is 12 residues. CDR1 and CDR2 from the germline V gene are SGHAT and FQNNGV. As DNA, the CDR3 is TGTGCCAGCAGCTTAGACCCCTACGAGCAGTACTTC. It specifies CASSLDPYEQYF.

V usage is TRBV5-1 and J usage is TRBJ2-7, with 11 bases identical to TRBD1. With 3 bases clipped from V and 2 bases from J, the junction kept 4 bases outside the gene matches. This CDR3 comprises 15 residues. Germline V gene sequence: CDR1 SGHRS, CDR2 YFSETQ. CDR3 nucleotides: TGCGCCAGCAGCTGGGACAGGGGGAGACCCTACGAGCAGTACTTC. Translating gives CASSWDRGRPYEQYF.

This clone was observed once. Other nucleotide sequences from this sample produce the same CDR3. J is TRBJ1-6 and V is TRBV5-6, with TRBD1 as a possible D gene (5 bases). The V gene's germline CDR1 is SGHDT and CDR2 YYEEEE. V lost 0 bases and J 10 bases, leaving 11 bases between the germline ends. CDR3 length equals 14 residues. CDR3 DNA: TGTGCCAGCAGCTTGGGCAGGGTGGACTCACCCCTCCACTTT. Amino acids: CASSLGRVDSPLHF.

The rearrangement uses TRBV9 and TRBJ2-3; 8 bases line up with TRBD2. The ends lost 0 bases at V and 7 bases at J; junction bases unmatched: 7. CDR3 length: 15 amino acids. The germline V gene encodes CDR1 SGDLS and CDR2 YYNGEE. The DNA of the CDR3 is TGTGCCAGCAGCGTAGCGGGGGGGCCGTTGAATACGCAGTATTTT. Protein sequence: CASSVAGGPLNTQYF.

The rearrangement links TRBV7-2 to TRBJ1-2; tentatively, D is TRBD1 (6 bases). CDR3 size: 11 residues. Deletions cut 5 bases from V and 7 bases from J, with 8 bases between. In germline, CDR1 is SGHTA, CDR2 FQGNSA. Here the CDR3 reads CASSGGLGYTF. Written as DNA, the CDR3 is TGTGCCAGCAGCGGGGGGCTTGGCTACACCTTC.

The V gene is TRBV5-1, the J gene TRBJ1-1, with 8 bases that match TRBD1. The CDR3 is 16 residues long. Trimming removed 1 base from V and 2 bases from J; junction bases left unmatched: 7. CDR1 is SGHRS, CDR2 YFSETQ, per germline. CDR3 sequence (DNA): TGCGCCAGCAGCTTGCAGGGACAGGAGCCTAACACTGAAGCTTTCTTT. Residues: CASSLQGQEPNTEAFF.

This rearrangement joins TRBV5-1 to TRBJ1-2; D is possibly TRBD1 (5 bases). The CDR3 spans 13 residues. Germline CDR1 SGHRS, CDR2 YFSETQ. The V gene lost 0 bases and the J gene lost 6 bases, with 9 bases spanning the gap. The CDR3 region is CASSLEAGHGYTF. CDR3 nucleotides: TGCGCCAGCAGCTTGGAGGCAGGGCATGGCTACACCTTC.

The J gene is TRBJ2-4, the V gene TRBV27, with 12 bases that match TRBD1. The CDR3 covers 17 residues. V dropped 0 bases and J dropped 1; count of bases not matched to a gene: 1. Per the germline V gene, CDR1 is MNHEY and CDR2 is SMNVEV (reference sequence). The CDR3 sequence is CASSLSGQGAAKNIQYF. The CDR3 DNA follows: TGTGCCAGCAGTTTATCGGGACAGGGGGCTGCCAAAAACATTCAGTACTTC.

DNA of the CDR3: TGCGCCAGCAGTGAGTACGGAGGGAAGGCTGAAGCTTTCTTT. It yields the protein CASSEYGGKAEAFF. This chain connects TRBV10-2 to TRBJ1-1; unclear D gene. This CDR3 comprises 14 residues. CDR1 is WSHSY and CDR2 is SAAADI in the germline V gene. V dropped 1 base and J dropped 6 bases, with 12 bases sitting between them.

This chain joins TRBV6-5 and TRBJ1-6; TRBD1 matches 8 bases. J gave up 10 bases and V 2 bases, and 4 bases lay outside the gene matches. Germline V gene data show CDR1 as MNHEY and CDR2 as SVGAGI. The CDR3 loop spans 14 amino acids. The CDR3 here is CASSYRTGPSPLHF. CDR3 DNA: TGTGCCAGCAGTTACCGGACAGGGCCCTCACCCCTCCACTTT.

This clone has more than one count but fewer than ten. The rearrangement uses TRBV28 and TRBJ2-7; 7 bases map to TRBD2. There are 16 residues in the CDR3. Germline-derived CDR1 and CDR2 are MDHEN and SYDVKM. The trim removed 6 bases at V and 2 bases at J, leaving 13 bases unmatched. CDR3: CASRFLSGGGPYEQYF. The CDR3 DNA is TGTGCCAGCAGATTCCTCTCGGGCGGGGGACCCTACGAGCAGTACTTC.

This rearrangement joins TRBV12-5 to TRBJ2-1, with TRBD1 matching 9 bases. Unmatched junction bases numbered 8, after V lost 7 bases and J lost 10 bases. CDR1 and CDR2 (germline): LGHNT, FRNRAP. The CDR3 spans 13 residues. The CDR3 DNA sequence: TGTGCTAGTGCGGGACAGGGAGTGGTAGAGCAGTTCTTC. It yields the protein CASAGQGVVEQFF. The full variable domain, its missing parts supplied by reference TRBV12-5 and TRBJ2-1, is DARVTQTPRHKVTEMGQEVTMRCQPILGHNTVFWYRQTMMQGLELLAYFRNRAPLDDSGMPKDRFSAEMPDATLATLKIQPSEPRDSAVYFCASAGQGVVEQFFGPGTRLTVL.

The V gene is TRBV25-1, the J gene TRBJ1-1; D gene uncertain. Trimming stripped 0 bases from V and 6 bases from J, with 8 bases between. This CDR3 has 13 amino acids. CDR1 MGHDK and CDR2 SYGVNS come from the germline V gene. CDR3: CASSEYPDAEAFF. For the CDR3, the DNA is TGTGCCAGCAGTGAATACCCCGACGCTGAAGCTTTCTTT.

CDR3 coding DNA: TGTGCCACCAGCAGAGAAGACAACTCCACAGATACGCAGTATTTT. Amino acids: CATSREDNSTDTQYF. The chain is built from TRBV15 and TRBJ2-3, with D unclear. The V end was cut by 0 bases, the J end by 2 bases, with 9 bases between. Per the germline V gene, CDR1 is LNHNV and CDR2 is YYDKDF (reference sequence). This CDR3 is 15 amino acids long.